This paragraph covers one T cell receptor beta chain sequence. Its specificity is unknown. The sample is drawn from a study of cytomegalovirus exposure and HLA in healthy donors. Overall study: HLA-typed donors were the source of tens of millions of unique TCRs, which an early data release held. General study results and limits: There was a cluster of highly shared sequence variants that was likely a sequencing artifact. According to a later analysis, most TCR beta chains associated with CMV appeared HLA-restricted. Across donors, presence/absence analyses took sequencing depth to be roughly uniform.

Germline values: CDR1 SGDLS, CDR2 YYNGEE. V lost 0 bases to trimming and J lost 5 bases, with 8 bases between them. This CDR3 has 13 residues. Primers for the PCR totalled 60 Vbeta and 13 Jbeta. Generated by immunoSEQ multiplex PCR, the TCRdb table keeps only in-frame clones and is missing some. This table has approximately 120,000 clones, under 85% appearing once. The origin of this receptor is a man aged 25 to 40 in good health and CMV-seronegative. The chain has TRBV9 and TRBJ1-1; D gene ambiguous. Sequences were obtained from PBMCs. The CDR3 here is CASSVGGSTEAFF. In nucleotides, the CDR3 is TGTGCCAGCAGCGTAGGAGGGAGTACTGAAGCTTTCTTT.